Below, 17 T cell receptor beta chains from the same sample are listed, as sequenced in a study of shared clonotypes between healthy human individuals. The assay was immunoSEQ multiplex PCR, and TCRdb's table has in-frame clones only and misses some. The sample yields 450,000 to 700,000 clones, over 95% seen once. CD8 cells regarded as naive lacked CD45RO, were positively chosen for CCR7, and omitted terminally differentiated effector memory CD45RA+ cells. Sequenced material: naive CD8+ T cells sorted from blood. The receptors stem from a woman younger than 45 in good health.

On this clone itself: The junction and the germline gene differ at one end; a read error may be behind it. This rearrangement joins TRBV10-2 to TRBJ1-1; the D gene is possibly TRBD1 (6 bases). Germline CDR1 and CDR2: WSHSY and SAAADI. The CDR3 covers 14 residues. This chain's CDR3 is CASTEGEGNTEAFF. Here the CDR3 DNA reads TGCGCCAGCACTGAGGGGGAGGGAAACACTGAAGCTTTCTTT.

This clone was recorded a few times. The chain combines TRBV29-1 with TRBJ1-2; TRBD1 is a possible D gene (5 bases). The germline CDR1 and CDR2 sequences are SQVTM and ANQGSEA. The V end lost 1 base, the J end lost 8 bases, and 11 bases lay between the germline ends. This CDR3 contains 12 residues. CDR3 nucleotides: TGCAGCGTTGAAGGTCAGGGATGGGGCTACACCTTC. Translated: CSVEGQGWGYTF.

This rearrangement joins TRBV5-5 to TRBJ2-1, with TRBD2 matching over 10 bases. Per the germline V gene, CDR1 is SGHKS and CDR2 is YYEKEE (reference sequence). The CDR3 runs 16 residues. The ends lost 9 bases at V and 2 bases at J; junction bases unmatched: 11. The CDR3 DNA is TGTGCCACCCGGCTCTTAGCGGGAGGAACCTACAATGAGCAGTTCTTC. As protein: CATRLLAGGTYNEQFF.

The V gene is TRBV10-1, the J gene TRBJ2-1; the D gene is possibly TRBD2 (5 bases). This CDR3 has 14 amino acids. Germline assignment: CDR1 WNHNN and CDR2 SYGVQD (reference sequence). Trimming pared 4 bases from V and 0 bases from J, leaving 7 bases between. The CDR3 DNA sequence: TGCGCCAGCAGTGGGGAGAACTCCTACAATGAGCAGTTCTTC. Protein sequence: CASSGENSYNEQFF.

As regards this clone: Other DNA sequences in the sample encode the same CDR3. The chain recombines TRBV28 with TRBJ2-2, with D possibly TRBD1 on 6 matching bases. The CDR3 totals 14 residues. CDR1 and CDR2 (germline): MDHEN, SYDVKM. Trimming shortened V by 3 bases and J by 5 bases, and 10 bases separated the two germline ends. The CDR3 sequence: CASSFSGDTGELFF. DNA for the CDR3: TGTGCCAGCAGTTTTTCAGGGGATACCGGGGAGCTGTTTTTT.

This clone was seen just once. This sequence joins TRBV7-2 and TRBJ1-2; D is ambiguous. The germline V gene encodes CDR1 SGHTA and CDR2 FQGNSA. Trimming cost V 4 bases and J 0 bases, with 12 bases left between them. There are 15 residues in the CDR3. The CDR3 region is CASSSRTAANYGYTF. The CDR3 nucleotides are TGTGCCAGCAGCTCAAGGACGGCAGCTAACTATGGCTACACCTTC.

The V and J genes are TRBV28 and TRBJ2-3, with 7 positions matching TRBD1. Unmatched junction bases numbered 7, after V lost 7 bases and J lost 0 bases. The length of the CDR3 is 15 residues. The germline V gene has CDR1 MDHEN and CDR2 SYDVKM. CDR3: CASTLGTASTDTQYF. CDR3 bases: TGTGCCAGCACACTCGGGACAGCGAGCACAGATACGCAGTATTTT.

The chain combines TRBV19 with TRBJ2-7; D possibly corresponds to TRBD2 (6 bases). V shed 10 bases and J shed 4 bases, with 20 bases lying between them. This CDR3 is 14 amino acids long. Germline CDR1 is LNHDA and CDR2 is SQIVND (reference sequence). CDR3 DNA sequence: TGTGCCACCTCGTCGGGAGCTGGGGGTTACGAGCAGTACTTC. It codes for CATSSGAGGYEQYF.

The gene calls are TRBV29-1 and TRBJ2-7, with unresolved D. CDR3 size: 13 residues. V lost 3 bases and J lost 7, with 16 bases in between. Germline lookup yields CDR1 SQVTM and CDR2 ANQGSEA. CDR3 nucleotide sequence: TGCAGCGTTGACCCGACCGGTTACGGGGAGCAGTACTTC. Protein product: CSVDPTGYGEQYF.

This clone was seen more than once but under ten times. The chain is built from TRBV27 and TRBJ1-5, with D maybe TRBD1 (5 bases). This CDR3 comprises 16 residues. Trimming removed 0 bases from V and 3 bases from J, with 12 bases in between. Germline CDR1 and CDR2: MNHEY and SMNVEV (reference sequence). The CDR3 is CASSLSRGDPNQPQHF. Here the CDR3 DNA reads TGTGCCAGCAGTTTATCGAGAGGGGACCCCAATCAGCCCCAGCATTTT.

In the case of this clone: Other nucleotide sequences from this sample produce the same CDR3. The chain uses TRBV9 and TRBJ2-1; D tentatively reads TRBD1 or TRBD2 (5 bases each). CDR3 length equals 13 residues. Germline CDR1 and CDR2: SGDLS and YYNGEE. The germline V and J ends were trimmed by 7 bases and 0 bases, with 8 bases remaining between them. CDR3 protein: CASGGSSYNEQFF. Here the CDR3 DNA reads TGTGCCAGCGGGGGAAGCTCCTACAATGAGCAGTTCTTC. Drawing the rest from reference TRBV9 and TRBJ2-1, the complete variable domain is DSGVTQTPKHLITATGQRVTLRCSPRSGDLSVYWYQQSLDQGLQFLIQYYNGEERAKGNILERFSAQQFPDLHSELNLSSLELGDSALYFCASGGSSYNEQFFGPGTRLTVL.

The rearrangement uses TRBV28 and TRBJ1-5; TRBD1 matches at 9 bases. The V gene's germline CDR1 is MDHEN and CDR2 SYDVKM. Trimming removed 2 bases from V and 1 base from J; junction bases left unmatched: 15. CDR3 length: 20 residues. DNA of the CDR3: TGTGCCAGCAGTTTAGGTGGAGGGACAGGGCCCTTTTGGAGCAATCAGCCCCAGCATTTT. This encodes CASSLGGGTGPFWSNQPQHF. Looking up the rest from reference TRBV28 and TRBJ1-5 gives the full variable domain: DVKVTQSSRYLVKRTGEKVFLECVQDMDHENMFWYRQDPGLGLRLIYFSYDVKMKEKGDIPEGYSVSREKKERFSLILESASTNQTSMYLCASSLGGGTGPFWSNQPQHFGDGTRLSIL.

The chain is built from TRBV19 and TRBJ2-3; D is ambiguous. The CDR3 spans 16 residues. Trimming removed 5 bases from V and 0 bases from J, with 15 bases in between. Germline V gene lookup returns CDR1 LNHDA and CDR2 SQIVND (reference sequence). The CDR3 spells CASSPSPRRSTDTQYF. CDR3 nucleotide sequence: TGTGCCAGTAGTCCTTCACCTCGGCGGAGCACAGATACGCAGTATTTT.

The chain is built from TRBV2 and TRBJ2-5; D possibly uses TRBD1 or TRBD2 (5 bases each). This CDR3 is built from 16 residues. Trimming removed 6 bases at V and 1 base at J, with 18 bases between. Germline values: CDR1 SNHLY, CDR2 FYNNEI. DNA of the CDR3: TGTGCCAGCAGCGACCGCTGGGACCAGCGCCAAGAGACCCAGTACTTC. Amino acid sequence: CASSDRWDQRQETQYF.

The rearrangement uses TRBV10-2 and TRBJ2-7; TRBD2 agrees at 8 bases. The germline CDR1 and CDR2 sequences are WSHSY and SAAADI. V trimming: 3 bases; J trimming: 2 bases; junction bases outside the gene matches: 3. This CDR3 region has 14 residues. The CDR3 DNA follows: TGCGCCAGCAGTGACTTAGCGGGACCCTACGAGCAGTACTTC. Amino acids: CASSDLAGPYEQYF.

The chain combines TRBV27 with TRBJ2-5, with D tentatively TRBD1 (6 bases). Germline values: CDR1 MNHEY, CDR2 SMNVEV (reference sequence). The CDR3 is 18 amino acids. This CDR3 reads CKRKLGNPVGTHQETQYF. The CDR3 nucleotides are TGTAAACGAAAGTTGGGAAACCCAGTCGGGACACACCAAGAGACCCAGTACTTC.

V usage is TRBV28 and J usage is TRBJ1-5, with TRBD1 matching 8 bases. V shed 5 bases and J 0 bases; nucleotides not matched to a gene: 9. The V gene's germline CDR1 is MDHEN and CDR2 SYDVKM. CDR3 size: 17 residues. For the CDR3, the DNA is TGTGCCAGCAGTCTGGAAGGGACAGGATATAGCAATCAGCCCCAGCATTTT. Its protein is CASSLEGTGYSNQPQHF.